The present TCR beta chain was sequenced within a study of Graves' ophthalmopathy and Graves' hyperthyroidism. The study, taken as a whole, reports: Among expanded thyroid clonotypes above 0.001 frequency, most also occurred in blood.

A note on this clonotype: Its antigen is unidentified.

The CDR3 contains 15 residues. Germline trimming cut 5 bases from V and 3 bases from J; bases unmatched to any gene: 7. Amplification of TCR beta CDR3 regions used RNA transcripts. First-round RT-PCR employed HTBI primers, with a second-round multiplex PCR after it. TCRdb ran MiXCR on the multiplex PCR reads and lists one entry per CDR3 protein. The data hold over a million distinct CDR3 sequences, with about 38% observed a single time. People with hyperthyroidism were aged 18 to 65 and newly diagnosed, under 2 months' duration. Exclusion covered patients with other autoimmune diseases or uncontrolled infections (as well as pregnancy or lactation).

The genes are TRBV12-3 or TRBV12-4 and TRBJ2-7; 10 bases align to TRBD1. The sequence came from an adult man with Graves' hyperthyroidism. The sequenced sample consisted of peripheral blood or thyroid tissue (not recorded which). The CDR3 loop reads CASSERTGGDYEQYF. In DNA, the CDR3 is TGTGCCAGCAGTGAAAGGACAGGGGGGGACTACGAGCAGTACTTC.